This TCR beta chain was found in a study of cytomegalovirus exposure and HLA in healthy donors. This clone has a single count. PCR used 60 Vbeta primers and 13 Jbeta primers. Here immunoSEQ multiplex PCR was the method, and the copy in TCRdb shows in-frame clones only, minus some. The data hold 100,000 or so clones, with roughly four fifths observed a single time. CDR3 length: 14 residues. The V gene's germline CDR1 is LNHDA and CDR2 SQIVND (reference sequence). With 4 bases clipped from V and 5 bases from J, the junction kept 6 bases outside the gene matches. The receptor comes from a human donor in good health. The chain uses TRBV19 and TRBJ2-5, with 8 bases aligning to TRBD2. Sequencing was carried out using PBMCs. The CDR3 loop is CASSSGLAVETQYF. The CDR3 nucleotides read TGTGCCAGTAGTAGCGGACTAGCTGTTGAGACCCAGTACTTC. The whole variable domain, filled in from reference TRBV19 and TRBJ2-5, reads DGGITQSPKYLFRKEGQNVTLSCEQNLNHDAMYWYRQDPGQGLRLIYYSQIVNDFQKGDIAEGYSVSREKKESFPLTVTSAQKNPTAFYLCASSSGLAVETQYFGPGTRLLVL.